This T cell receptor (beta chain) was recovered during a study of blood T cell repertoires in COVID-19. The wider study: COVID-19 samples from acute and convalescent phases originated in the United States, Italy and Spain.

Per the original methods: Nucleated cell number was recorded as an estimate derived from reference gene primer amplification. TCRdb's table, derived via immunoSEQ multiplex PCR, lists solely in-frame clones and lacks some. D and trimming come from the DNA, and the V and J calls and clone size come from that table. Of over 200,000 clones in the sample, more than 85% were seen once. This CDR3 comprises 14 residues. The germline CDR1 and CDR2 sequences are LNHDA and SQIVND (reference sequence). The V gene lost 3 bases and the J gene lost 5 bases, with 10 bases spanning the gap. It was during active infection that Seattle patients were enrolled and then longitudinally followed. This clone was found a few times.

Sequenced: peripheral blood. This receptor was taken from a person under 30 with COVID-19, enrolled during active disease. V usage is TRBV19 and J usage is TRBJ2-2, with D unresolved. As DNA, the CDR3 is TGTGCCAGTAGTATCATTGTCGGGACCGGGGAGCTGTTTTTT. Encoded protein: CASSIIVGTGELFF.